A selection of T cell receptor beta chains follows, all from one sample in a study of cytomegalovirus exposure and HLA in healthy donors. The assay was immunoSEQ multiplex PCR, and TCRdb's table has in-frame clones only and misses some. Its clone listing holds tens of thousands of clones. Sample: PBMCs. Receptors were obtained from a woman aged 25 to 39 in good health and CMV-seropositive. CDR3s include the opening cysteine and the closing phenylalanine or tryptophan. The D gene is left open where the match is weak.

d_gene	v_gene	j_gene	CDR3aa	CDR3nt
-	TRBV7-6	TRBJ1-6	CASSSQGSNSPLHF	TGTGCCAGCAGCTCTCAGGGGTCCAATTCACCCCTCCACTTT
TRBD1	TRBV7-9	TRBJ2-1	CASSLNKQGASYNEQFF	TGTGCCAGCAGCCTGAATAAACAGGGGGCGTCCTACAATGAGCAGTTCTTC
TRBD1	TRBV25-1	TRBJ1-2	CASSQTGTGNYGYTF	TGTGCCAGCAGCCAAACCGGGACAGGGAACTATGGCTACACCTTC
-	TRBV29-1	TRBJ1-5	CSVEAGKGQPQHF	TGCAGCGTTGAAGCAGGGAAGGGTCAGCCCCAGCATTTT
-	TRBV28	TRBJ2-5	CASSRLSAGRQETQYF	TGTGCCAGCAGTAGGCTTTCTGCGGGGAGGCAAGAGACCCAGTACTTC
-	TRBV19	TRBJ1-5	CASSSRRGSNQPQHF	TGTGCCAGTAGTTCCCGACGGGGTTCTAATCAGCCCCAGCATTTT
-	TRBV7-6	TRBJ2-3	CASSPLPGTDTQYF	TGTGCCAGCAGCCCCCTACCTGGCACAGATACGCAGTATTTT
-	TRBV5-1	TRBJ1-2	CASSPLGGQIMEGYTF	TGCGCCAGCAGCCCCCTCGGGGGGCAGATTATGGAGGGCTACACCTTC
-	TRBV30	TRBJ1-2	CAWNRREDYGYTF	TGTGCCTGGAACAGGAGGGAGGACTATGGCTACACCTTC
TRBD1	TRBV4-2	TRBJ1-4	CASSQVDRGVNEKLFF	TGTGCCAGCAGCCAGGTAGACAGGGGGGTTAATGAAAAACTGTTTTTT
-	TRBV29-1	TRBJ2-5	CSVEDLGWEETQYF	TGCAGCGTTGAAGATTTGGGCTGGGAGGAGACCCAGTACTTC
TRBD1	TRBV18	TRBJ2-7	CASSPPVDTGGYEQYF	TGTGCCAGCTCACCACCAGTAGATACAGGGGGCTACGAGCAGTACTTC
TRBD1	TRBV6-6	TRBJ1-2	CAVWDSAYGYTF	TGTGCCGTTTGGGACAGTGCCTATGGCTACACCTTC
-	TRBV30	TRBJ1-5	CACTPGGSNQPQHF	TGTGCCTGTACCCCGGGGGGGAGCAATCAGCCCCAGCATTTT
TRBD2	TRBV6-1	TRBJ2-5	CASSRSGGGETQYF	TGTGCCAGCAGTAGGTCCGGGGGGGGAGAGACCCAGTACTTC
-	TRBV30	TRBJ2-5	CAWSIRETQYF	TGTGCCTGGAGTATCCGGGAGACCCAGTACTTC
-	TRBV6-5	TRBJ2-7	CASSSRVPTYEQYF	TGTGCCAGCAGTTCGAGGGTCCCAACCTACGAGCAGTACTTC
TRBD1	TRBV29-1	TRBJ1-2	CSVGPGGKGYTF	TGCAGCGTTGGTCCAGGGGGAAAGGGCTACACCTTC
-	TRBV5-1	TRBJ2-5	CASSLATDRKETQYF	TGCGCCAGCAGCTTGGCCACAGACAGGAAAGAGACCCAGTACTTC
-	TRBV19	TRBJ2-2	CASSPKFGGGELFF	TGTGCCAGTAGCCCAAAGTTCGGAGGCGGGGAGCTGTTTTTT
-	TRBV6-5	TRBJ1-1	CASSYGRDTEAFF	TGTGCCAGCAGTTACGGGAGGGACACTGAAGCTTTCTTT
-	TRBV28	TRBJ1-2	CASSLLSIWYGYTF	TGTGCCAGCAGTTTGCTGAGTATTTGGTATGGCTACACCTTC
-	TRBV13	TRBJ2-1	CASSPRGKDEQFF	TGTGCCAGCAGCCCACGGGGGAAGGATGAGCAGTTCTTC
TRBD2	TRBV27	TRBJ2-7	CASSNGLAGRYEQYF	TGTGCCAGCAGTAACGGACTAGCGGGCCGCTACGAGCAGTACTTC
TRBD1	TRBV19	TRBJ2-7	CASSTIPGQGPYEQYF	TGTGCCAGTAGTACTATCCCTGGACAGGGACCCTACGAGCAGTACTTC
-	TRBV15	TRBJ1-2	CATSRTGYGYTF	TGTGCCACCAGCAGAACAGGGTATGGCTACACCTTC
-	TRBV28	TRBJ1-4	CASSLGGEKLFF	TGTGCCAGCAGTTTAGGGGGGGAAAAACTGTTTTTT
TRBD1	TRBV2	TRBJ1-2	CASGQGAGYTF	TGTGCCAGTGGACAGGGGGCGGGCTACACCTTC
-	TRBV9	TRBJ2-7	CASSVDRVFYEQYF	TGTGCCAGCAGCGTAGACAGGGTTTTCTACGAGCAGTACTTC
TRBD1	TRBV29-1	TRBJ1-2	CSVSGTGLWYGYTF	TGCAGCGTGTCCGGGACAGGGTTGTGGTATGGCTACACCTTC
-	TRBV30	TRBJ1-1	CAWSRDTEAFF	TGTGCCTGGAGCAGGGATACTGAAGCTTTCTTT
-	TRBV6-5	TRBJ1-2	CASRTGSGNYGYTF	TGTGCCAGCAGGACAGGTTCCGGTAACTATGGCTACACCTTC
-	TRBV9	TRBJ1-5	CASGTTNQPQHF	TGTGCCAGCGGCACCACCAATCAGCCCCAGCATTTT
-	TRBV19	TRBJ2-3	CASSISTVSTDTQYF	TGTGCCAGTAGTATTTCGACAGTTAGCACAGATACGCAGTATTTT
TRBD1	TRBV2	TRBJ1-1	CASRSQGANTEAFF	TGTGCCAGCAGGTCCCAGGGGGCCAACACTGAAGCTTTCTTT
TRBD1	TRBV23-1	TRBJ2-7	CASSDRTGGFYEQYF	TGCGCCAGCAGCGACAGGACAGGGGGATTCTACGAGCAGTACTTC
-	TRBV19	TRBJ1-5	CASSPQSNQPQHF	TGTGCCAGTAGTCCACAAAGCAATCAGCCCCAGCATTTT
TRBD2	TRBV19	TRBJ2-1	CATSGSRNEQFF	TGTGCCACTAGCGGGAGTAGAAATGAGCAGTTCTTC
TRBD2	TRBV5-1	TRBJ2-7	CASSSGTSGLYEQYF	TGCGCCAGCAGCTCCGGGACTAGCGGGCTCTACGAGCAGTACTTC
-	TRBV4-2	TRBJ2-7	CASSQGGGGVGEQYF	TGTGCCAGCAGCCAAGGCGGGGGCGGGGTGGGCGAGCAGTACTTC
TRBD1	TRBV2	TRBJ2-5	CASSRQGVIETQYF	TGTGCCAGCAGTCGACAGGGGGTCATAGAGACCCAGTACTTC
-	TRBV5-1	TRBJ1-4	CASSIIHNEKLFF	TGCGCCAGCAGCATAATACATAATGAAAAACTGTTTTTT
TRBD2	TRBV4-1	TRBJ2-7	CASSLQVTSGGTIAYEQYF	TGCGCCAGCAGCCTACAGGTGACTAGCGGGGGGACGATCGCCTACGAGCAGTACTTC